This passage covers 23 T cell receptor beta chains from one sample sequenced in a study of cytomegalovirus exposure and HLA in healthy donors. The PCR employed 60 Vbeta primers together with 13 Jbeta primers. Libraries were prepared by immunoSEQ multiplex PCR; TCRdb keeps only in-frame clonotypes and omits some of them. The sample holds 90,000 to 120,000 clones, over 60% seen once. Material for sequencing was PBMCs. These receptor sequences come from a male donor in good health and CMV-seronegative.

This clone has a handful of counts. The J gene is TRBJ2-7, the V gene TRBV5-8, with 9 bases aligning to TRBD1. The length of the CDR3 is 14 residues. V shed 7 bases, J shed 7 bases, and the junction held 12 bases outside the gene matches. Germline CDR1 is SGHTS and CDR2 is YDEGEE. This CDR3 is CASPWDRAGREQYF. The CDR3 DNA follows: TGTGCCAGCCCCTGGGACAGGGCGGGAAGAGAGCAGTACTTC. The whole variable domain, filled in from reference TRBV5-8 and TRBJ2-7, reads EAGVTQSPTHLIKTRGQQATLRCSPISGHTSVYWYQQALGLGLQFLLWYDEGEERNRGNFPPRFSGRQFPNYSSELNVNALELEDSALYLCASPWDRAGREQYFGPGTRLTVT.

V gene TRBV14 combines with J gene TRBJ2-7; 7 positions agree with TRBD2. This CDR3 has 14 residues. The ends lost 1 base at V and 2 bases at J; junction bases unmatched: 2. Looked up from germline, CDR1 is SGHDN and CDR2 is FVKESK. The CDR3 bases are TGTGCCAGCAGCCAAGGTCTAGCGGCCTACGAGCAGTACTTC. Translation: CASSQGLAAYEQYF.

CDR3 bases: TGTGCCAGCAGCACCCGGACTAGCGGGAGTAAGGATGAGCAGTTCTTC. Its protein is CASSTRTSGSKDEQFF. V usage is TRBV11-2 and J usage is TRBJ2-1; 13 positions match TRBD2. The CDR3 consists of 16 residues. Germline CDR1 and CDR2: SGHAT and FQNNGV. V shed 5 bases and J 8 bases; nucleotides not matched to a gene: 9.

The chain joins TRBV27 to TRBJ1-5; weak D call: TRBD1 (5 bases). The length of the CDR3 is 15 residues. The germline V gene encodes CDR1 MNHEY and CDR2 SMNVEV (reference sequence). Trimming stripped 4 bases from V and 10 bases from J, with 20 bases between. CDR3 sequence reads: CASSSHRTHSSPQHF. CDR3 sequence (DNA): TGTGCCAGCAGTTCTCACAGGACACACTCGAGCCCCCAGCATTTT.

The rearrangement links TRBV9 to TRBJ2-2; 7 bases line up with TRBD2. With 4 bases clipped from V and 7 bases from J, the junction kept 7 bases outside the gene matches. The CDR3 loop spans 14 amino acids. CDR1 and CDR2 from the germline V gene are SGDLS and YYNGEE. CDR3 in DNA: TGTGCCAGCAGCAGAAGCGGGGATGTCGGGGAGCTGTTTTTT. This gives the protein CASSRSGDVGELFF.

The chain recombines TRBV19 with TRBJ1-1; D possibly corresponds to TRBD1 (5 bases). There are 17 residues in the CDR3. V lost 3 bases to trimming and J lost 1 base, with 18 bases between them. Germline CDR1 and CDR2: LNHDA and SQIVND (reference sequence). CDR3 amino acids: CASSIGWWGRTNTEAFF. The CDR3 DNA follows: TGTGCCAGTAGTATCGGATGGTGGGGCAGGACGAACACTGAAGCTTTCTTT.

The V call is TRBV27, the J call TRBJ2-1; no firm D call. This CDR3 has 16 residues. Trimming shortened V by 4 bases and J by 4 bases, and 17 bases separated the two germline ends. The germline V gene encodes CDR1 MNHEY and CDR2 SMNVEV (reference sequence). The CDR3 loop is CASSSYDLARYNEQFF. For the CDR3, the DNA is TGTGCCAGCAGTTCCTACGACTTGGCCCGATACAATGAGCAGTTCTTC.

The chain uses TRBV11-2 and TRBJ2-1, with 9 positions matching TRBD2. The ends lost 0 bases at V and 4 bases at J; junction bases unmatched: 7. CDR1 is SGHAT and CDR2 is FQNNGV in the germline V gene. The CDR3 has 17 amino acids. Here the CDR3 reads CASSLDVREGRYNEQFF. In nucleotides, the CDR3 is TGTGCCAGCAGCTTAGATGTGCGGGAGGGCCGATACAATGAGCAGTTCTTC.

The chain employs TRBV7-9 and TRBJ2-7; tentative D call: TRBD1 (6 bases). The germline V and J ends were trimmed by 5 bases and 2 bases, with 16 bases remaining between them. CDR1 is SEHNR and CDR2 is FQNEAQ in the germline V gene (reference sequence). This CDR3 is 15 amino acids long. The CDR3, as DNA: TGTGCCAGCAGCCTGACCGCAGGGGTAACCTACGAGCAGTACTTC. This gives the protein CASSLTAGVTYEQYF.

This clone was recorded only once. This rearrangement joins TRBV9 to TRBJ2-3; the match to TRBD2 covers 9 bases. Trimming removed 0 bases from V and 1 base from J; junction bases left unmatched: 0. This CDR3 has 15 residues. CDR1 is SGDLS and CDR2 is YYNGEE in the germline V gene. The CDR3 reads CASSVGGRGTDTQYF. The CDR3, as DNA: TGTGCCAGCAGCGTAGGCGGGAGGGGCACAGATACGCAGTATTTT.

This clone was recorded once. The CDR3, as DNA: TGCGCCAGCAGCCAAGATATAGCGGGATACACCGGGGAGCTGTTTTTT. It yields the protein CASSQDIAGYTGELFF. The chain is built from TRBV4-1 and TRBJ2-2; 8 positions match TRBD2. This CDR3 contains 16 residues. Germline trimming cut 0 bases from V and 3 bases from J; bases unmatched to any gene: 3. From germline, CDR1 is MGHRA and CDR2 YSYEKL.

J is TRBJ1-2 and V is TRBV2; D uncertain. The CDR3 loop spans 14 amino acids. V shed 7 bases and J shed 1 base, with 13 bases lying between them. Germline V gene data show CDR1 as SNHLY and CDR2 as FYNNEI. The CDR3 spells CASKEVRDNYGYTF. The DNA for the CDR3 is TGTGCCAGCAAGGAGGTCAGAGATAACTATGGCTACACCTTC.

This chain's CDR3 is CASSYEASGHNEQFF. CDR3 nucleotides: TGTGCCAGCAGTTACGAGGCTAGCGGACACAATGAGCAGTTCTTC. This rearrangement joins TRBV6-5 to TRBJ2-1; TRBD2 matches 7 bases. The junction had 6 bases not matched to a gene; V was cut back by 2 bases and J by 5 bases. In germline, CDR1 is MNHEY, CDR2 SVGAGI. This CDR3 spans 15 amino acids.

A few counts support this clone. The chain employs TRBV29-1 and TRBJ1-5; tentative D call: TRBD1 (5 bases). The V and J ends lost 6 bases and 0 bases respectively, with 6 bases between them. The CDR3 has 12 residues. The V gene's germline CDR1 is SQVTM and CDR2 ANQGSEA. In nucleotides, the CDR3 is TGCAGCGTCCAGGGTAGCAATCAGCCCCAGCATTTT. Encoded protein: CSVQGSNQPQHF. Using reference TRBV29-1 and TRBJ1-5 for the parts outside the CDR3, the full variable domain is SAVISQKPSRDICQRGTSLTIQCQVDSQVTMMFWYRQQPGQSLTLIATANQGSEATYESGFVIDKFPISRPNLTFSTLTVSNMSPEDSSIYLCSVQGSNQPQHFGDGTRLSIL.

The chain carries TRBV5-4 and TRBJ1-3; 7 bases are shared with TRBD1. The CDR3 loop spans 14 amino acids. Germline CDR1 and CDR2: SGHNT and YYREEE (reference sequence). V trimming: 4 bases; J trimming: 1 base; junction bases outside the gene matches: 2. The CDR3 nucleotides are TGTGCCAGCAGCCCAGGGGGTTCTGGAAACACCATATATTTT. Amino acid sequence: CASSPGGSGNTIYF.

J is TRBJ1-4 and V is TRBV2; TRBD1 might be the D (6 bases). Germline V CDR1 and CDR2: SNHLY, FYNNEI. Trimming pared 8 bases from V and 0 bases from J, leaving 13 bases between. This CDR3 comprises 15 residues. DNA of the CDR3: TGTGCCAGCTTAGAAGGGACAACAACTAATGAAAAACTGTTTTTT. Translating gives CASLEGTTTNEKLFF.

The CDR3, as DNA: TGCGCCAGCAGCCCCGGACAGGGAGTTGAAAAACTGTTTTTT. Translation gives CASSPGQGVEKLFF. V usage is TRBV5-1 and J usage is TRBJ1-4, with 8 nucleotides matching TRBD1. This CDR3 contains 14 residues. V was pared by 4 bases and J by 7 bases, with 6 bases of the junction left unmatched. The germline V gene has CDR1 SGHRS and CDR2 YFSETQ.

The genes are TRBV28 and TRBJ2-7; a weak D match, TRBD2 (6 bases). CDR3 size: 13 residues. Trimming cost V 2 bases and J 4 bases, with 9 bases left between them. The germline CDR1 and CDR2 sequences are MDHEN and SYDVKM. In nucleotides, the CDR3 is TGTGCCAGCAGTTTAGGCGGGGTATACGAGCAGTACTTC. Its protein product is CASSLGGVYEQYF. Full variable domain (outside the CDR3, taken from reference TRBV28 and TRBJ2-7): DVKVTQSSRYLVKRTGEKVFLECVQDMDHENMFWYRQDPGLGLRLIYFSYDVKMKEKGDIPEGYSVSREKKERFSLILESASTNQTSMYLCASSLGGVYEQYFGPGTRLTVT.

The genes are TRBV27 and TRBJ2-1; 8 positions match TRBD2. Germline lookup yields CDR1 MNHEY and CDR2 SMNVEV (reference sequence). Trimming cost V 2 bases and J 7 bases; bases outside gene matches: 7. The CDR3 covers 15 residues. In DNA, the CDR3 is TGTGCCAGCAGTTTAAACGGGAGGGGAAGGAATGAGCAGTTCTTC. As protein: CASSLNGRGRNEQFF.

This clone was recorded a few times. This chain uses TRBV5-6 with TRBJ2-7; D possibly corresponds to TRBD1 (6 bases). V was trimmed by 0 bases and J by 2 bases, leaving 9 bases between them. The CDR3 consists of 14 residues. Germline CDR1 is SGHDT and CDR2 is YYEEEE. For the CDR3, the DNA is TGTGCCAGCAGCTTGGGGACAGCTCCCTACGAGCAGTACTTC. The encoded protein is CASSLGTAPYEQYF.

V gene TRBV9 combines with J gene TRBJ2-2, with 9 positions matching TRBD2. Germline V gene sequence: CDR1 SGDLS, CDR2 YYNGEE. The length of the CDR3 is 15 residues. V was pared by 0 bases and J by 8 bases, with 5 bases of the junction left unmatched. CDR3 bases: TGTGCCAGCAGCGTAGGTGCGGGAGGGCTAGGGGAGCTGTTTTTT. Its protein product is CASSVGAGGLGELFF.

The DNA of the CDR3 is TGTGCCAGCAGTGACCCCGGAGGGGAGCAGTTCTTC. Encoded protein: CASSDPGGEQFF. The J gene is TRBJ2-1, the V gene TRBV2; D is perhaps TRBD2 (6 bases). The length of the CDR3 is 12 residues. V lost 3 bases and J lost 10, with 10 bases in between. The germline gives CDR1 SNHLY, CDR2 FYNNEI.

The V and J genes are TRBV2 and TRBJ1-1; D may be TRBD1 (6 bases). The germline CDR1 and CDR2 sequences are SNHLY and FYNNEI. V was trimmed by 7 bases and J by 1 base, leaving 16 bases between them. This CDR3 comprises 15 residues. The CDR3 reads CASTLSGTSNTEAFF. The CDR3 nucleotides read TGTGCCAGCACCCTGTCAGGGACATCGAACACTGAAGCTTTCTTT.